This TCR beta chain was observed in a study of early T cells in non-severe SARS-CoV-2 infection. Across the whole study: Sequencing of unsorted whole blood was done on bulk RNA, leaving chains unpaired.

V was clipped by 3 bases and J by 2 bases; unmatched bases: 1. The length of the CDR3 is 13 residues. CDR1 MDHEN and CDR2 SYDVKM come from the germline V gene. General observations from the study: Matches to VDJdb favored anti-spike CD8 responses and missed private and CD4 specificities.

Of note for this clonotype: What it binds is not known.

The library protocol tagged individual cDNA molecules with unique molecular identifiers. TCRdb re-called the 5' RACE reads through MiXCR, storing one row per CDR3 protein. Counted here are under 20,000 distinct CDR3 sequences, 4% to 5.5% occurring once; the ten biggest clones make up 5.5% to 8%. The clonotype originates from an adult who was a healthcare worker with PCR-confirmed SARS-CoV-2 infection or an uninfected control (not recorded which). The chain is built from TRBV28 and TRBJ2-7; 7 bases are shared with TRBD1. The sample consisted of whole blood. The CDR3 is CASSLTGTYEQYV. The CDR3 bases are TGTGCCAGCAGTTTGACAGGGACCTACGAGCAGTACGTC.